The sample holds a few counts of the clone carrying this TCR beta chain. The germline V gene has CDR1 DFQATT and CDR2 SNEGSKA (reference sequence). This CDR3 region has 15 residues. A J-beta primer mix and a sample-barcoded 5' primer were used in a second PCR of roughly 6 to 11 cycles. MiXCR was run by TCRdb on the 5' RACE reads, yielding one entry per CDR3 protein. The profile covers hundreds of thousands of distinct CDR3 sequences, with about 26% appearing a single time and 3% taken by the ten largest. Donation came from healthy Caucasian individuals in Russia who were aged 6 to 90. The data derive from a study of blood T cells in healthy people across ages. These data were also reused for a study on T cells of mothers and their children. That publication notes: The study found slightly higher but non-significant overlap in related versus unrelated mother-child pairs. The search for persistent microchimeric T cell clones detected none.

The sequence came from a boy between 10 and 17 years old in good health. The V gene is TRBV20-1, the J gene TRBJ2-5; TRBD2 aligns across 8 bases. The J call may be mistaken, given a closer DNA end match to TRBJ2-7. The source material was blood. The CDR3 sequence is CSAERGGTPSYEQYF. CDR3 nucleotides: TGCAGTGCAGAGCGCGGGGGGACCCCATCCTACGAGCAGTACTTC.